A single sample gave rise to the 5 T cell receptor beta chains below, sequenced in a study of response to subunit inactivated influenza vaccine. TCRdb re-called the RT-PCR reads through MiXCR, storing one row per CDR3 protein. The repertoire holds some 600,000 distinct CDR3 sequences, 11% to 15% seen once, with approximately 7.6% in the top ten. The sample was PBMCs from blood, taken approximately 15 days before vaccination. Receptors were obtained from a man in his forties or fifties who received an inactivated influenza vaccine.

The chain has TRBV29-1 and TRBJ2-7; D might be TRBD2 (5 bases). Per germline, CDR1 SQVTM and CDR2 ANQGSEA. Trimming cost V 7 bases and J 2 bases, with 9 bases left between them. CDR3 size: 11 residues. The CDR3 DNA follows: TGCAGCGGCGGGTCCCCCTACGAGCAGTACTTC. Translated, it gives CSGGSPYEQYF.

This clonotype was detected a few times. The chain employs TRBV3-1 and TRBJ2-3; TRBD2 matches at 7 bases. V lost 3 bases and J lost 0; bases outside the gene matches: 3. The CDR3 runs 15 residues. Germline CDR1 is LGHDT and CDR2 is YNNKEL (reference sequence). The CDR3 spells CASSQGTTSTDTQYF. DNA for the CDR3: TGTGCCAGCAGCCAGGGGACTACGAGCACAGATACGCAGTATTTT.

The chain couples TRBV7-2 to TRBJ1-6; a possible D gene is TRBD1 (5 bases). The germline V and J ends were trimmed by 1 base and 7 bases, with 8 bases remaining between them. Germline V lookup: CDR1 SGHTA, CDR2 FQGNSA. The CDR3 consists of 14 residues. Here the CDR3 reads CASSLVGVNSPLHF. In DNA form, the CDR3 reads TGTGCCAGCAGCTTAGTAGGGGTCAATTCACCCCTCCACTTT.

Written as DNA, the CDR3 is TGTGCCAGCAATTCGGACAGGCAAGAGACCCAGTACTTC. Amino acids: CASNSDRQETQYF. The J gene is TRBJ2-5, the V gene TRBV2, with TRBD1 matching 7 bases. The length of the CDR3 is 13 residues. V shed 7 bases and J 2 bases; nucleotides not matched to a gene: 4. Per the germline V gene, CDR1 is SNHLY and CDR2 is FYNNEI.

The chain uses TRBV5-1 and TRBJ2-2; 14 bases map to TRBD2. Per the germline V gene, CDR1 is SGHRS and CDR2 is YFSETQ. After removal of 1 base from V and 0 bases from J, the junction contained 2 bases not matched to a gene. The CDR3 is 18 residues long. Here the CDR3 DNA reads TGCGCCAGCAGCTTGAAGACTAGCGGGGGGGCGAACACCGGGGAGCTGTTTTTT. Its translation: CASSLKTSGGANTGELFF.